A selection of T cell receptor beta chains follows, all from one sample in a study of response to subunit inactivated influenza vaccine. TCRdb itself ran the RT-PCR reads through MiXCR, one entry per CDR3 protein. The data hold 300,000 to 350,000 distinct CDR3 sequences, with 20% to 25% observed a single time. The sequencing here drew on PBMCs from blood, taken less than 22 months after vaccination. The receptors stem from a man aged 45-69 years who received an inactivated influenza vaccine. CDR3s include the opening cysteine and the closing phenylalanine or tryptophan. D genes are given only for firm matches. For some rows the clone size is stated as once, few or many, or as a class when expanded; others skip it.

v_call: TRBV4-3
clone_size: .
d_call: .
j_call: TRBJ2-1
cdr3_nt: TGCGCCAGCAGCCAGAGGGATTTCGATGAGCAGTTCTTC
cdr3_aa: CASSQRDFDEQFF

v_call: TRBV20-1
clone_size: .
d_call: .
j_call: TRBJ1-2
cdr3_nt: TGCAGTGCCAAGGGCGGGGGCCTCTATGGCTACACCTTC
cdr3_aa: CSAKGGGLYGYTF

v_call: TRBV7-9
clone_size: many
d_call: .
j_call: TRBJ1-6
cdr3_nt: TGTGCCAGCAGCAATGCAGGGGCACGGTCTTCACCCCTCCACTTT
cdr3_aa: CASSNAGARSSPLHF

v_call: TRBV6-2/TRBV6-3
clone_size: few
d_call: .
j_call: TRBJ1-2
cdr3_nt: TGTGCCAGCAGTTACGGGACGGCTTCCTGGGACTATGGCTACACCTTC
cdr3_aa: CASSYGTASWDYGYTF

v_call: TRBV7-6
clone_size: .
d_call: .
j_call: TRBJ2-1
cdr3_nt: TGTGCCAGCAGCTTAGCGTCGGGAGTTTTAGGCAATGAGCAGTTCTTC
cdr3_aa: CASSLASGVLGNEQFF

v_call: TRBV28
clone_size: .
d_call: .
j_call: TRBJ2-7
cdr3_nt: TGTGCCAGCCAGGGTCCTGGAATCTCCTACGAGCAGTACTTC
cdr3_aa: CASQGPGISYEQYF

v_call: TRBV20-1
clone_size: many
d_call: .
j_call: TRBJ1-1
cdr3_nt: TGCAGTGCCCCCGGGGTTCAGGGCACTGAAGCTTTCTTT
cdr3_aa: CSAPGVQGTEAFF

v_call: TRBV20-1
clone_size: .
d_call: .
j_call: TRBJ2-1
cdr3_nt: TGCAGTGCCCCACGCGGAGGCTCCTACAATGAGCAGTTCTTC
cdr3_aa: CSAPRGGSYNEQFF

v_call: TRBV18
clone_size: .
d_call: .
j_call: TRBJ2-7
cdr3_nt: TGTGCCAGCTCACCCACAATGCTAGTTTACGAGCAGTACTTC
cdr3_aa: CASSPTMLVYEQYF

v_call: TRBV6-1
clone_size: .
d_call: .
j_call: TRBJ1-3
cdr3_nt: TGTGCCAGCAGGCCAGACAGAGCCTCTGGAAACACCATATATTTT
cdr3_aa: CASRPDRASGNTIYF

v_call: TRBV20-1
clone_size: .
d_call: .
j_call: TRBJ1-3
cdr3_nt: TGCAGTGCTTATTACCCGACCTCTGGAAACACCATATATTTT
cdr3_aa: CSAYYPTSGNTIYF

v_call: TRBV6-1
clone_size: .
d_call: .
j_call: TRBJ1-1
cdr3_nt: TGTGCCAGCAGCCCGGGGCCCTTTGGCACTGAAGCTTTCTTT
cdr3_aa: CASSPGPFGTEAFF

v_call: TRBV6-1
clone_size: few
d_call: .
j_call: TRBJ1-5
cdr3_nt: TGTGCCAGCAGTGACGGGTCTCAGCCCCAGCATTTT
cdr3_aa: CASSDGSQPQHF

v_call: TRBV6-2/TRBV6-3
clone_size: .
d_call: .
j_call: TRBJ2-6
cdr3_nt: TGTGCCAGCAGTTGGGACAACTCTGGGGCCAACGTCCTGACTTTC
cdr3_aa: CASSWDNSGANVLTF

v_call: TRBV7-8
clone_size: few
d_call: TRBD2
j_call: TRBJ2-7
cdr3_nt: TGTGCCAGCAGCTTAGGCGGGAGAGCCTACGAGCAGTACTTC
cdr3_aa: CASSLGGRAYEQYF

v_call: TRBV2
clone_size: .
d_call: TRBD2
j_call: TRBJ2-1
cdr3_nt: TGTGCCAGCAGCGGACTAGCGGGACTTCAGGGTGAGCAGTTCTTC
cdr3_aa: CASSGLAGLQGEQFF

v_call: TRBV9
clone_size: many
d_call: .
j_call: TRBJ1-4
cdr3_nt: TGTGCCAGCAGCGGAAGCCAAGGGGAAGAAAAACTGTTTTTT
cdr3_aa: CASSGSQGEEKLFF

v_call: TRBV19
clone_size: .
d_call: .
j_call: TRBJ1-5
cdr3_nt: TGTGCCAGTAGTATTTACAGCGATAGCAATCAGCCCCAGCATTTT
cdr3_aa: CASSIYSDSNQPQHF

v_call: TRBV6-5
clone_size: few
d_call: .
j_call: TRBJ2-7
cdr3_nt: TGTGCCAGCAGTTATCGACCAGAGGATTACGAGCAGTACTTC
cdr3_aa: CASSYRPEDYEQYF

v_call: TRBV5-1
clone_size: .
d_call: .
j_call: TRBJ1-1
cdr3_nt: TGCGCCAGCAGCTTGAGTGGAACCACTGAAGCTTTCTTT
cdr3_aa: CASSLSGTTEAFF

v_call: TRBV27
clone_size: .
d_call: .
j_call: TRBJ1-1
cdr3_nt: TGTGCCAGCAGTTTACATTTAGGGGCTATAAACACTGAAGCTTTCTTT
cdr3_aa: CASSLHLGAINTEAFF

v_call: TRBV7-3
clone_size: .
d_call: TRBD2
j_call: TRBJ2-1
cdr3_nt: TGTGCCAGCAGCTTAACGCGGGAGGGCCATATTGAGCAGTTCTTC
cdr3_aa: CASSLTREGHIEQFF

v_call: TRBV7-2
clone_size: many
d_call: .
j_call: TRBJ1-6
cdr3_nt: TGTGCCAGCAGCTTATATAATTCACCCCTCCACTTT
cdr3_aa: CASSLYNSPLHF

v_call: TRBV5-1
clone_size: few
d_call: .
j_call: TRBJ2-1
cdr3_nt: TGCGCCAGCAGCTTGGGGGGCCGCAACTACAATGAGCAGTTCTTC
cdr3_aa: CASSLGGRNYNEQFF

v_call: TRBV10-3
clone_size: few
d_call: .
j_call: TRBJ1-2
cdr3_nt: TGTGCCATCGCGTCTCGCGGAGGCTACACCTTC
cdr3_aa: CAIASRGGYTF

v_call: TRBV28
clone_size: few
d_call: .
j_call: TRBJ2-7
cdr3_nt: TGTGCCAGCATACCTTCAGGGGTAGGATACGAGCAGTACTTC
cdr3_aa: CASIPSGVGYEQYF

v_call: TRBV6-2/TRBV6-3
clone_size: .
d_call: .
j_call: TRBJ2-7
cdr3_nt: TGTGCCAGCAGCTCCCCCTTGGCTTTTGTCGAGCAGTACTTC
cdr3_aa: CASSSPLAFVEQYF

v_call: TRBV30
clone_size: few
d_call: TRBD1
j_call: TRBJ2-3
cdr3_nt: TGTGCCTGGAGTGTAGGGGGCGGCACAGATACGCAGTATTTT
cdr3_aa: CAWSVGGGTDTQYF

v_call: TRBV5-5
clone_size: .
d_call: .
j_call: TRBJ2-7
cdr3_nt: TGTGCCAGCAGCTGGGCAGGTCCTTCTTACGAGCAGTACTTC
cdr3_aa: CASSWAGPSYEQYF

v_call: TRBV21-1
clone_size: .
d_call: .
j_call: TRBJ2-5
cdr3_nt: TGTGCCACGTACAGGGCTGAAGAGACCCAGTACTTC
cdr3_aa: CATYRAEETQYF

v_call: TRBV4-1
clone_size: .
d_call: .
j_call: TRBJ2-3
cdr3_nt: TGCGCCAGCAGCTTTTCCCTAGGCAGGGGTGGGGGAAATACGCAGTATTTT
cdr3_aa: CASSFSLGRGGGNTQYF

v_call: TRBV7-2
clone_size: few
d_call: .
j_call: TRBJ2-7
cdr3_nt: TGTGCCAGCAGGTCGGGGGCAGGGAGCTCCTACGAGCAGTACTTC
cdr3_aa: CASRSGAGSSYEQYF

v_call: TRBV4-1
clone_size: few
d_call: TRBD1
j_call: TRBJ2-2
cdr3_nt: TGCGCCAGCAGCCAGGGGACAGGGAGCACCGGGGAGCTGTTTTTT
cdr3_aa: CASSQGTGSTGELFF

v_call: TRBV12-3/TRBV12-4
clone_size: few
d_call: .
j_call: TRBJ1-4
cdr3_nt: TGTGCCAGCAGTCCCTGGACCGCTGGGGAACTGTTTTTT
cdr3_aa: CASSPWTAGELFF

v_call: TRBV7-9
clone_size: few
d_call: TRBD1
j_call: TRBJ2-5
cdr3_nt: TGTGCCGGCACGGGACAGGGAGAAGAGACCCAGTACTTC
cdr3_aa: CAGTGQGEETQYF

v_call: TRBV3-1
clone_size: few
d_call: .
j_call: TRBJ1-2
cdr3_nt: TGTGCCAGCAGCCAGGGACCGCAAGGGGCGGGGGGCTACACCTTC
cdr3_aa: CASSQGPQGAGGYTF

v_call: TRBV7-2
clone_size: .
d_call: TRBD1
j_call: TRBJ1-2
cdr3_nt: TGTGCCAGCAGCTTAGGGGACAGGGTAGGTGGCTACACCTTC
cdr3_aa: CASSLGDRVGGYTF

v_call: TRBV28
clone_size: .
d_call: .
j_call: TRBJ1-3
cdr3_nt: TGTGCCAGCTTTGGTTTTCCTGGAAACACCATATATTTT
cdr3_aa: CASFGFPGNTIYF

v_call: TRBV5-1
clone_size: many
d_call: .
j_call: TRBJ1-1
cdr3_nt: TGCGCCAGCAGCGACCCACAGGGATTTACTGAAGCTTTCTTT
cdr3_aa: CASSDPQGFTEAFF

v_call: TRBV27
clone_size: .
d_call: TRBD1
j_call: TRBJ1-6
cdr3_nt: TGTGCCAGCAGTTCCCGGACAGGGAGGGCCTATAATTCACCCCTCCACTTT
cdr3_aa: CASSSRTGRAYNSPLHF

v_call: TRBV5-1
clone_size: few
d_call: .
j_call: TRBJ1-2
cdr3_nt: TGCGCCAGCAGCGCGGGTGCCCAGAACTATGGCTACACCTTC
cdr3_aa: CASSAGAQNYGYTF

v_call: TRBV7-9
clone_size: few
d_call: TRBD1
j_call: TRBJ2-2
cdr3_nt: TGTGCCAGCAGCCTCAGGGGGAGCACCGGGGAGCTGTTTTTT
cdr3_aa: CASSLRGSTGELFF